This record concerns one TCR beta chain sequence. This entry comes from a study of shared clonotypes between healthy human individuals. The CDR3 length is 15 residues. With 2 bases removed from V and 4 bases from J, the gap between germline ends came to 14 bases. Germline V gene sequence: CDR1 SEHNR, CDR2 FQNEAQ (reference sequence). TCRdb's copy holds only in-frame clones and misses some; the assay was immunoSEQ multiplex PCR. The table lists around 600,000 clones, roughly 98% of them singletons, with 0.3% to 0.35% in the top ten. Terminally differentiated effector memory CD45RA+ cells were excluded by CCR7 positive selection of CD45RO-negative cells.

V gene TRBV7-9 combines with J gene TRBJ2-5; no clear D gene. The specimen sequenced was naive CD8+ T cells sorted from blood. The sequence derives from a man between 25 and 39 years old in good health. CDR3 protein: CASSLRSIPPETQYF. In DNA, the CDR3 is TGTGCCAGCAGCTTAAGGTCAATACCTCCAGAGACCCAGTACTTC. Full variable domain (rest looked up from reference TRBV7-9 and TRBJ2-5): DTGVSQNPRHKITKRGQNVTFRCDPISEHNRLYWYRQTLGQGPEFLTYFQNEAQLEKSRLLSDRFSAERPKGSFSTLEIQRTEQGDSAMYLCASSLRSIPPETQYFGPGTRLLVL.